The clone carrying this TCR beta chain has a single count. The data belong to a study of blood T cell repertoires in COVID-19. Here immunoSEQ multiplex PCR was the method, and the copy in TCRdb shows in-frame clones only, minus some. The sample carries over 250,000 clones, approximately 90% recorded once. Germline V lookup: CDR1 SGDLS, CDR2 YYNGEE. After removal of 1 base from V and 2 bases from J, the junction contained 2 bases not matched to a gene. CDR3 size: 15 residues. The source of this sequence is a woman aged 18-30 years who had recovered from COVID-19. This sequence joins TRBV9 and TRBJ2-7; the match to TRBD2 covers 11 bases. The sequenced sample was PBMCs or T cells enriched from blood (not recorded which). The CDR3: CASSVQTSGAYEQYF. The CDR3 DNA is TGTGCCAGCAGCGTACAGACTAGCGGGGCCTACGAGCAGTACTTC.